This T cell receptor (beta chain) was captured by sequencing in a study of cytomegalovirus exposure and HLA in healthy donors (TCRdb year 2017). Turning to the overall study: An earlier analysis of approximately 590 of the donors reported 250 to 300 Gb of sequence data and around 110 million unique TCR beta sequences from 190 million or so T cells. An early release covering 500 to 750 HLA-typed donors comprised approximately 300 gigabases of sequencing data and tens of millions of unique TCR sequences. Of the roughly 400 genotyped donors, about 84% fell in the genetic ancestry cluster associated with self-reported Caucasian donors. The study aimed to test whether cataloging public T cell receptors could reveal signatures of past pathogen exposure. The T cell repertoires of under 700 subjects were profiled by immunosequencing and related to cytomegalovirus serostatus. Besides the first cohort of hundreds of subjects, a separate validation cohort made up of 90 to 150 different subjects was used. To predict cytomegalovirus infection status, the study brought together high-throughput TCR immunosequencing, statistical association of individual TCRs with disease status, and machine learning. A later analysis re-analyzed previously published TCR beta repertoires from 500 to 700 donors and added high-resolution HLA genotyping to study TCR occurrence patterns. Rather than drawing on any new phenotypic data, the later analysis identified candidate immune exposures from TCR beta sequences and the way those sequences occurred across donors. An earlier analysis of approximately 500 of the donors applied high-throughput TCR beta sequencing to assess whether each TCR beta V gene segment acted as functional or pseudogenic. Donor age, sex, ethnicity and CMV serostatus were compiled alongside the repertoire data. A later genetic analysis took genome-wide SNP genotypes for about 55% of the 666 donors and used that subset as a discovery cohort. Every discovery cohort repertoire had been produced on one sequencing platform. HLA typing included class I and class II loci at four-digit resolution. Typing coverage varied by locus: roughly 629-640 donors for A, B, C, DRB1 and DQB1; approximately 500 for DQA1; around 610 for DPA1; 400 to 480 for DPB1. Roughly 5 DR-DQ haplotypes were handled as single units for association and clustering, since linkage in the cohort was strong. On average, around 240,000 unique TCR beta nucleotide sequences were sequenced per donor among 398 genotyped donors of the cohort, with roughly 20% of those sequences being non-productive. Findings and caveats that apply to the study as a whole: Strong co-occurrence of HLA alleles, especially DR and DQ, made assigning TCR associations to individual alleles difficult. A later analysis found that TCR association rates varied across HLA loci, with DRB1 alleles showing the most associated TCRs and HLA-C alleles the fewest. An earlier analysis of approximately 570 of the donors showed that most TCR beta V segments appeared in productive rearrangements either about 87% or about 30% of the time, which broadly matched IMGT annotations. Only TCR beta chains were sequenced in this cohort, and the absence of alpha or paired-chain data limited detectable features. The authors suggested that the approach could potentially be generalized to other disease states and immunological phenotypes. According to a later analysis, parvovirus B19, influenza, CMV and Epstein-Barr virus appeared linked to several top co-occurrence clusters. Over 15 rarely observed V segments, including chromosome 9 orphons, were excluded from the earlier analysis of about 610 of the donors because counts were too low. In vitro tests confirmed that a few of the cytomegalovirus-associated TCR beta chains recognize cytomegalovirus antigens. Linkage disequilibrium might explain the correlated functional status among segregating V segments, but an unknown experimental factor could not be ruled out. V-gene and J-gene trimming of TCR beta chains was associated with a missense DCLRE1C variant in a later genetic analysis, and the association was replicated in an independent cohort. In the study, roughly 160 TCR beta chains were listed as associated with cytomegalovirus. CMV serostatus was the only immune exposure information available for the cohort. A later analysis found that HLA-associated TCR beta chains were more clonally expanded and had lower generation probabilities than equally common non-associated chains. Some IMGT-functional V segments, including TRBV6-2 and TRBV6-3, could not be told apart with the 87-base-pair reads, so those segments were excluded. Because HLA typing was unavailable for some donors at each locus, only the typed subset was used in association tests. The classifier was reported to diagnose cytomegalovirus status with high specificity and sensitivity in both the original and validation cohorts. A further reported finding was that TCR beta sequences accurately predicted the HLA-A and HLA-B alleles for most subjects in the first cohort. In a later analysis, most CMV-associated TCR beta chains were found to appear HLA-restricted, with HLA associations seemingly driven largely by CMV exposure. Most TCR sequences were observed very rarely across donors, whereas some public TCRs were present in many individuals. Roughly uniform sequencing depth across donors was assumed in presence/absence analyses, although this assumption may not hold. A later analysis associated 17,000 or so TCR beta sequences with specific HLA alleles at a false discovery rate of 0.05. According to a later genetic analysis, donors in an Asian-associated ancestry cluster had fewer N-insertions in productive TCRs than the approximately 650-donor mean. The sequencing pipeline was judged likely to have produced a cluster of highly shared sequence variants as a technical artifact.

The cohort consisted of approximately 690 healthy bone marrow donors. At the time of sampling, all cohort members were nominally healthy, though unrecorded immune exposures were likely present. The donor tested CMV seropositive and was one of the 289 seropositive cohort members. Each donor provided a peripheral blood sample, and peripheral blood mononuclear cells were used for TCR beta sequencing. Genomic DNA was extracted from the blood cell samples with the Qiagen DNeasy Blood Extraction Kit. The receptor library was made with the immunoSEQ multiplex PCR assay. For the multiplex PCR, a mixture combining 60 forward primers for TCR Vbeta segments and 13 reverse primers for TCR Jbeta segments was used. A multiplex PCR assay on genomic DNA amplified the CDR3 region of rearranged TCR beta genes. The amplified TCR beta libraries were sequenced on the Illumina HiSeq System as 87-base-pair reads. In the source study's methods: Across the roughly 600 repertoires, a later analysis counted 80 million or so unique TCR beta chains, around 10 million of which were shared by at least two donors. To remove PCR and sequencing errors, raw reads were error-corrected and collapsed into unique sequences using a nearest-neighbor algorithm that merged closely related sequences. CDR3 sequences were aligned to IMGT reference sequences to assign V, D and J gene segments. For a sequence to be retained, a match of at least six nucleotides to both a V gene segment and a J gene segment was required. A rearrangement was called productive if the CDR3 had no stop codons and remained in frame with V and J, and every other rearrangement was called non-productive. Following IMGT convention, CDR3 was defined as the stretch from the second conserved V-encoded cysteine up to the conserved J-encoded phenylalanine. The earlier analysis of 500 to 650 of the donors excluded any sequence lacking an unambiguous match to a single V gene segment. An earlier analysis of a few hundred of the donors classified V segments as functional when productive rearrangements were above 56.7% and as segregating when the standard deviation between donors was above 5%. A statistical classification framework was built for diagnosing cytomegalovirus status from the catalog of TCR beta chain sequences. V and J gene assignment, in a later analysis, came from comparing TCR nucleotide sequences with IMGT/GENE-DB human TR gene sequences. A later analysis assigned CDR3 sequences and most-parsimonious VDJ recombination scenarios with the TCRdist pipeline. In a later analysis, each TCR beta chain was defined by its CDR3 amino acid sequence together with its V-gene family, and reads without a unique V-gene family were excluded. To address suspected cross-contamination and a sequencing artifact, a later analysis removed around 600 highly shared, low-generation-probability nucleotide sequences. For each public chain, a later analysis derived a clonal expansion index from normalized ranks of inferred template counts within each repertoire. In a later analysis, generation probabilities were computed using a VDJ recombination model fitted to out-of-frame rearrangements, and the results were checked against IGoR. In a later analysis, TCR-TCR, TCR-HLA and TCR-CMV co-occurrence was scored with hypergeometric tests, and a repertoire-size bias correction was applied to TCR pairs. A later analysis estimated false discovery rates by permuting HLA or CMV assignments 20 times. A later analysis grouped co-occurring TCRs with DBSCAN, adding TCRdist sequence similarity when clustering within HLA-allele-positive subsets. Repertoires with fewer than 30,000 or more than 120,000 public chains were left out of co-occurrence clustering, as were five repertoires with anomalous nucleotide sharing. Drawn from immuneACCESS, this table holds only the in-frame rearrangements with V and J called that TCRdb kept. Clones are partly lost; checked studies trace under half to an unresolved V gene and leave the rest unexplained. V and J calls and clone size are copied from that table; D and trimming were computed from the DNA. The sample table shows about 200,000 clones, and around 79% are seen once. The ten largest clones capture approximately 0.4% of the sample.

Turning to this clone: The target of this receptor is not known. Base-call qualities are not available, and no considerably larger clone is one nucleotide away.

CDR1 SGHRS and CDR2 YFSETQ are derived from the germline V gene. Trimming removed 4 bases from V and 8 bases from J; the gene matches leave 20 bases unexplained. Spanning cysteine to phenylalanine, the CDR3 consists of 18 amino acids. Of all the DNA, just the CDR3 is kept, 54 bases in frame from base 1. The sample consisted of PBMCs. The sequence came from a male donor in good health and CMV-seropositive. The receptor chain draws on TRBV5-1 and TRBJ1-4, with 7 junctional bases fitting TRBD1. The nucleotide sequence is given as TGCGCCAGCAGCCCTACAGGGGACCTAAGGCTTATTCGGGAAAAACTGTTTTTT. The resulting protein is CASSPTGDLRLIREKLFF. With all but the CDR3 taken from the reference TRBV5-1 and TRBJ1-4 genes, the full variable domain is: KAGVTQTPRYLIKTRGQQVTLSCSPISGHRSVSWYQQTPGQGLQFLFEYFSETQRNKGNFPGRFSGRQFSNSRSEMNVSTLELGDSALYLCASSPTGDLRLIREKLFFGSGTQLSVL.